What follows are 8 T cell receptor beta chains derived from one specimen sequenced in a study of identical twins (dated by TCRdb to about 2016). Library preparation used 5' RACE. The listed sequencing device is Illumina HiSeq 2000. TCRdb trimmed the raw reads at Q25, called clones with MiXCR and kept productive beta chains. Rows with a matching CDR3 protein are joined into one entry that keeps the most common DNA and genes. This sample lists a few hundred thousand distinct CDR3 sequences; around 20% were detected once. The biggest ten clones account for about 12% of the sample. The sample comprised naive T cells sorted from blood. The sample's cell subset or site label, decoded: cells isolated with a human naive T-cell isolation kit. The source of these receptors is a man aged 45-65 years in good health.

A remark on this clonotype: The junction does not match germline at one end; this may be a read error. The J gene is TRBJ2-1, the V gene TRBV29-1, with no clear D. The CDR3 sequence is 9 residues long. The germline CDR1 and CDR2 sequences are SQVTM and ANQGSEA. Here the CDR3 reads CSVEVPQVF. CDR3 nucleotides: TGCAGCGTTGAGGTGCCCCAGGTCTTC.

This clonotype was seen more than once but under ten times. The chain combines TRBV5-1 with TRBJ2-1; 10 bases are a match to TRBD2. In germline, CDR1 is SGHRS, CDR2 YFSETQ. The CDR3 is 16 amino acids. With 0 bases clipped from V and 7 bases from J, the junction kept 7 bases outside the gene matches. DNA for the CDR3: TGCGCCAGCAGCTTGGCCAGCGGGAGGGGTAGGAATGAGCAGTTCTTC. Its protein product is CASSLASGRGRNEQFF.

This clonotype has ten or more counts. The rearrangement joins TRBV7-9 to TRBJ2-3, with 12 bases that match TRBD2. The length of the CDR3 is 16 residues. Germline V gene sequence: CDR1 SEHNR, CDR2 FQNEAQ (reference sequence). V dropped 3 bases and J dropped 2; count of bases not matched to a gene: 3. The CDR3 region is CASSFGLAGSTDTQYF. In DNA form, the CDR3 reads TGTGCCAGCAGCTTCGGACTAGCGGGGTCCACAGATACGCAGTATTTT. Based on the CDR3 plus reference TRBV7-9 and TRBJ2-3, the full variable domain is DTGVSQNPRHKITKRGQNVTFRCDPISEHNRLYWYRQTLGQGPEFLTYFQNEAQLEKSRLLSDRFSAERPKGSFSTLEIQRTEQGDSAMYLCASSFGLAGSTDTQYFGPGTRLTVL.

The chain couples TRBV5-6 to TRBJ2-2; the D gene could be TRBD1 or TRBD2 (5 bases each). V was clipped by 4 bases and J by 5 bases, with 18 bases between them. Germline-derived CDR1 and CDR2 are SGHDT and YYEEEE. This CDR3 spans 16 amino acids. The chain's CDR3 is CASSATGGSRTGELFF. CDR3 in DNA: TGTGCCAGCAGCGCAACAGGAGGCAGTCGGACCGGGGAGCTGTTTTTT.

This chain joins TRBV20-1 and TRBJ2-5; D perhaps matches TRBD2 (5 bases). Looked up from germline, CDR1 is DFQATT and CDR2 is SNEGSKA (reference sequence). This CDR3 spans 15 amino acids. V lost 6 bases and J lost 4, with 21 bases in between. CDR3 coding DNA: TGCAGTGCCCCAGACCGCGGGCGGGCCGGAGAGACCCAGTACTTC. It yields the protein CSAPDRGRAGETQYF.

This clonotype showed up many times. One end of the junction varies from germline; a read error may be responsible. V usage is TRBV20-1 and J usage is TRBJ2-1; D is unresolved. Germline CDR1 reads DFQATT; CDR2 reads SNEGSKA (reference sequence). The length of the CDR3 is 12 residues. The CDR3 nucleotides read TGCAGTGCTAGAGCCGAACTGAGCCTGCTCCTCTTC. Protein sequence: CSARAELSLLLF.

This clonotype was detected many times. The rearrangement uses TRBV5-1 and TRBJ2-2; D is possibly TRBD1 (6 bases). Germline values: CDR1 SGHRS, CDR2 YFSETQ. This CDR3 region has 15 residues. Trimming removed 4 bases at V and 3 bases at J, with 13 bases between. The CDR3 sequence is CASSPGTRHTGELFF. CDR3 nucleotide sequence: TGCGCCAGCAGCCCCGGGACAAGACACACCGGGGAGCTGTTTTTT. Full variable domain (missing parts from reference TRBV5-1 and TRBJ2-2): KAGVTQTPRYLIKTRGQQVTLSCSPISGHRSVSWYQQTPGQGLQFLFEYFSETQRNKGNFPGRFSGRQFSNSRSEMNVSTLELGDSALYLCASSPGTRHTGELFFGEGSRLTVL.

The sample holds one count of this clonotype. This clone may be a read error of a much larger clone one base away. This chain links TRBV10-3 with TRBJ1-6; perhaps TRBD1 as D (6 bases). Germline V CDR1 and CDR2: ENHRY, SYGVKD. The length of the CDR3 is 15 residues. CDR3 nucleotides: TGTGCCCTCAGTGAAGTCAGGGGCAGGAATTCACCCCTCCACTTT. Amino acid sequence: CALSEVRGRNSPLHF.